This TCR beta chain is drawn from a study of cytomegalovirus exposure and HLA in healthy donors. Study information: Earlier sequencing of 200 million or so T cells yielded 95 million to 120 million unique TCR beta sequences.

Unrecorded immune exposures were likely, despite nominal health at sampling. This clone has a single count. The CDR3 totals 16 residues. Germline V gene data show CDR1 as SNHLY and CDR2 as FYNNEI. V was cut by 7 bases and J by 4 bases, with 21 bases left in between. The PCR used 60 Vbeta and 13 Jbeta primers. TCRdb keeps only in-frame clones here, not all; method: immunoSEQ multiplex PCR. This table holds 100,000 to 120,000 clones, over 60% found once. The sample comprised PBMCs. The chain recombines TRBV2 with TRBJ2-3, with D tentatively TRBD1 (5 bases). This receptor was obtained from a woman aged 25 to 39 in good health and CMV-seronegative. Here the CDR3 DNA reads TGTGCCAGCATATGGAAGGGGCTGGGTGGAGCAGATACGCAGTATTTT. This translates into CASIWKGLGGADTQYF. Looking up the rest from reference TRBV2 and TRBJ2-3 gives the full variable domain: EPEVTQTPSHQVTQMGQEVILRCVPISNHLYFYWYRQILGQKVEFLVSFYNNEISEKSEIFDDQFSVERPDGSNFTLKIRSTKLEDSAMYFCASIWKGLGGADTQYFGPGTRLTVL.